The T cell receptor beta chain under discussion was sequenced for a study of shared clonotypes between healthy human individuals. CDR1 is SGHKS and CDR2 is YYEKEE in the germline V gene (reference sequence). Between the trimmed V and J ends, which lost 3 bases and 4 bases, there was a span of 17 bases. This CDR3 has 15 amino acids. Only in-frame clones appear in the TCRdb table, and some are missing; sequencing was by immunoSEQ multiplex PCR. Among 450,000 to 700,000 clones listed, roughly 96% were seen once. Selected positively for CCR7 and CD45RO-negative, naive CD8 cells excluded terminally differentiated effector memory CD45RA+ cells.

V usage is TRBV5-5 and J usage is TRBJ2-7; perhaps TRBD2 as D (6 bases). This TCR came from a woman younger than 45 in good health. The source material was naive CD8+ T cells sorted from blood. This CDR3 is CASSYIAAGKYEQYF. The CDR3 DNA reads TGTGCCAGCAGCTATATAGCGGCAGGGAAGTACGAGCAGTACTTC.